A selection of T cell receptor beta chains follows, all from one sample in a study of CD8 T cells in ankylosing spondylitis. TCRdb called the 5' RACE reads again in MiXCR, with one record for every CDR3 protein. The profile covers 150,000 to 200,000 distinct CDR3 sequences, with 9.5% to 15% appearing a single time and about 15% taken by the ten largest. Input material: blood, either unsorted or a sorted T cell fraction (not recorded which). The receptors derive from a male donor with ankylosing spondylitis or in good health (not recorded which). Both conserved end residues are part of each CDR3. The size of a clone is reported for some rows only, either as once, few or many, or as a class for expanded clones.

J gene	clone size	V gene	CDR3 protein
TRBJ2-3	medium-sized	TRBV6-4	CASSERGGTDTQYF
TRBJ2-4	few	TRBV11-1	CASSRPSGRASAKNIQYF
TRBJ1-2	.	TRBV4-1	CASSQGGQLYGYTF
TRBJ2-1	few	TRBV9	CASSVRPGTSGFSYNEQFF
TRBJ1-2	few	TRBV6-5	CASSLTRGNYGYTF
TRBJ2-5	.	TRBV11-1	CASSSRGAYQETQYF
TRBJ2-1	many	TRBV6-2/TRBV6-3	CASSYSIEYPEQFF
TRBJ1-1	few	TRBV4-2	CASSHPRGPGNTEAFF
TRBJ1-1	few	TRBV6-1	CASSEEGATEAFF
TRBJ1-1	few	TRBV7-8	CASSQGAGLNTEAFF
TRBJ1-2	.	TRBV4-1	CASSQSPLGGYTF
TRBJ1-2	few	TRBV29-1	CSVEPGGNYGYTF
TRBJ1-2	many	TRBV6-1	CASSVHTF
TRBJ1-2	.	TRBV25-1	CASSAGIYGYTF
TRBJ2-7	.	TRBV20-1	CCARDGGTGGSDEQYF
TRBJ2-5	.	TRBV15	CATSRDGGVGQETQYF
TRBJ2-3	.	TRBV27	CASSLSPIDSKSYTDTQYF
TRBJ1-5	few	TRBV9	CASSVAGPASNQPQHF
TRBJ2-5	.	TRBV14	CASSQDNGRPQETQYF
TRBJ2-7	few	TRBV11-2	CASSPSEGAPGSYEQYF